This entry features one TCR beta chain sequence. The data belong to a study of blood T cell repertoires in COVID-19. The V end lost 10 bases, the J end lost 6 bases, and 18 bases lay between the germline ends. Germline CDR1 and CDR2: MDHEN and SYDVKM. The CDR3 runs 13 residues. Libraries were prepared by immunoSEQ multiplex PCR; TCRdb keeps only in-frame clonotypes and omits some of them. The repertoire holds some 180,000 clones, with 75% to 90% as singletons. The chain links TRBV28 to TRBJ1-1; perhaps TRBD1 as D (6 bases). The sequenced material came from peripheral blood. The TCR sequence derives from a woman aged 60-75 years with acute or convalescent COVID-19. CDR3 in amino acids: CATAGARGAEAFF. The CDR3 nucleotides are TGTGCCACGGCGGGGGCAAGGGGCGCTGAAGCTTTCTTT.